This TCR beta chain was captured by sequencing in a study of T cell responses to AZD1222 COVID-19 vaccine. Whole-study findings and limits: Reports say nearly half of spike-specific TCRs go after unmutated variant regions.

Details on this clone: Its antigen remains unknown.

Libraries were prepared by immunoSEQ multiplex PCR; TCRdb keeps only in-frame clonotypes and omits some of them. Here the sample spans about 120,000 clones, more than 75% being singletons. The TCR comes from an adult in good health. Sequenced material: peripheral blood, taken on day 0 of AZD1222 vaccination.

CDR3 bases: TGTGCCAGCAGGGGAACAGGGCCATACGAGCAGTACTTC. This encodes CASRGTGPYEQYF. The chain employs TRBV28 and TRBJ2-7, with D possibly matching TRBD1 (6 bases). The CDR3 has 13 residues. V lost 6 bases and J lost 4, with 13 bases in between. Germline values: CDR1 MDHEN, CDR2 SYDVKM.